This T cell receptor beta chain comes out of a study of T cell responses to AZD1222 COVID-19 vaccine. As to this clone: Being one base from a much bigger clone, this may be a read error. This same CDR3 is encoded by further DNA sequences in the sample.

The germline CDR1 and CDR2 sequences are MNHEY and SVGAGI. The CDR3 has 14 amino acids. V was shortened by 6 bases and J by 7 bases, with 19 bases between the two germline ends. The table came from immunoSEQ multiplex PCR; TCRdb's copy has only in-frame clones and leaves some out. Found here are approximately 110,000 clones, under 85% of them singletons; the top ten hold 5% to 7%. The receptor comes from an adult in good health. Sequences were derived from peripheral blood, sampled on day 0 of AZD1222 vaccination. This rearrangement joins TRBV6-5 to TRBJ2-7, with D possibly TRBD1 on 8 matching bases. CDR3 bases: TGTGCCAGCAGAACGACGACAGGGGACTATGAGCAGTACTTC. As protein: CASRTTTGDYEQYF.